The next 10 T cell receptor beta chains were all read from a single sample in a study of shared clonotypes between healthy human individuals. It was CD45RO-negative cells, positively selected for CCR7, that made up naive CD8 cells, with terminally differentiated effector memory CD45RA+ cells excluded. The protocol was immunoSEQ multiplex PCR, while the TCRdb copy is restricted to in-frame clones and leaves out a portion. The table records some 2 million clones, less than 95% of them present only once. Input material: naive CD8+ T cells sorted from blood. The receptors were gathered from a man aged 18 to 30 in good health.

On this clone: This sample also contains other DNA sequences that code for the same CDR3. The chain recombines TRBV19 with TRBJ2-2; 7 bases are a match to TRBD1. Germline V gene sequence: CDR1 LNHDA, CDR2 SQIVND (reference sequence). V lost 2 bases, J lost 4 bases, and 1 base stayed unmatched. The CDR3 is 14 amino acids. CDR3 coding DNA: TGTGCCAGTAGTATATCAGGGGGCACCGGGGAGCTGTTTTTT. It is translated as CASSISGGTGELFF.

The chain's CDR3 is CASSQERASGSYEQYF. CDR3 nucleotides: TGCGCCAGCAGCCAAGAGAGGGCTAGCGGGAGTTACGAGCAGTACTTC. The genes are TRBV4-3 and TRBJ2-7, with 10 nucleotides matching TRBD2. Germline V gene lookup returns CDR1 LGHNA and CDR2 YSLEER. Unmatched junction bases numbered 6, after V lost 0 bases and J lost 4 bases. CDR3 length equals 16 residues.

The chain employs TRBV9 and TRBJ2-1; weak D call: TRBD1 (5 bases). The CDR3 sequence is 15 residues long. CDR1 and CDR2 from the germline V gene are SGDLS and YYNGEE. Trimming cost V 0 bases and J 2 bases, with 9 bases left between them. The CDR3 spells CASSVEGFPYNEQFF. The CDR3 coding sequence is TGTGCCAGCAGCGTAGAGGGGTTCCCCTACAATGAGCAGTTCTTC. Full variable domain (outside the CDR3, taken from reference TRBV9 and TRBJ2-1): DSGVTQTPKHLITATGQRVTLRCSPRSGDLSVYWYQQSLDQGLQFLIQYYNGEERAKGNILERFSAQQFPDLHSELNLSSLELGDSALYFCASSVEGFPYNEQFFGPGTRLTVL.

The chain employs TRBV7-9 and TRBJ1-2; D unclear. CDR1 and CDR2 from the germline V gene are SEHNR and FQNEAQ (reference sequence). This CDR3 contains 18 residues. V gave up 5 bases and J gave up 1 base, with 23 bases separating them. The CDR3 DNA is TGTGCCAGCAGCCTACCCTCGGAGTCGACTTTTTTTAACTATGGCTACACCTTC. Translation: CASSLPSESTFFNYGYTF.

The genes are TRBV7-9 and TRBJ2-5; a possible D gene is TRBD1 (6 bases). Germline-derived CDR1 and CDR2 are SEHNR and FQNEAQ (reference sequence). Trimming took 2 bases from V and 2 from J, leaving 12 bases between them. The CDR3 has 15 amino acids. The CDR3 loop is CASSLSRDTQETQYF. The CDR3, as DNA: TGTGCCAGCAGCTTATCCCGGGACACACAAGAGACCCAGTACTTC.

The chain has TRBV7-9 and TRBJ2-7; 8 bases map to TRBD1. The CDR3 is 14 amino acids. Losses at the gene ends were 0 bases for V and 5 bases for J; bases not matched to a gene: 3. CDR1 SEHNR and CDR2 FQNEAQ come from the germline V gene (reference sequence). CDR3: CASSLAQGAHEQYF. The CDR3 DNA reads as TGTGCCAGCAGCTTAGCGCAGGGGGCCCACGAGCAGTACTTC.

This clone appeared once. The chain is built from TRBV13 and TRBJ2-1; weak D call: TRBD2 (5 bases). Trimming removed 8 bases at V and 0 bases at J, with 8 bases between. This CDR3 contains 13 residues. From germline, CDR1 is PRHDT and CDR2 FYEKMQ (reference sequence). The CDR3 bases are TGTGCCAGCGCGGGTAGCTCCTACAATGAGCAGTTCTTC. This gives the protein CASAGSSYNEQFF.

CDR3 sequence (DNA): TGTGCCAGCAGTTCAGGGACAGGGGGCGGCTACACCTTC. Amino acids: CASSSGTGGGYTF. The chain couples TRBV28 to TRBJ1-2; 12 nucleotides line up with TRBD1. The germline V gene has CDR1 MDHEN and CDR2 SYDVKM. The V segment lost 4 bases and the J segment 8 bases; nucleotides outside the gene matches: 2. CDR3 length: 13 residues.

In regard to this clone: This CDR3 is also generated by other DNA sequences in the sample. The rearrangement uses TRBV9 and TRBJ2-7, with 9 bases matching TRBD1. With V trimmed by 3 bases and J by 1 base, 5 bases remained unmatched. The length of the CDR3 is 15 residues. CDR1 and CDR2 from the germline V gene are SGDLS and YYNGEE. The CDR3 nucleotides read TGTGCCAGCAGCGCTGGGACAGGGCGTTCCTACGAGCAGTACTTC. Encoded protein: CASSAGTGRSYEQYF.

The gene calls are TRBV29-1 and TRBJ2-2; no definite D call. Deletions cut 4 bases from V and 8 bases from J, with 20 bases between. This CDR3 has 15 amino acids. Germline V CDR1 and CDR2: SQVTM, ANQGSEA. The DNA for the CDR3 is TGCAGCGTTGCTGACCGGGCCCCGGGTGGAGGGGAGCTGTTTTTT. This sequence encodes CSVADRAPGGGELFF.